A selection of T cell receptor beta chains follows, all from one sample in a study of blood T cell repertoires in COVID-19. Sequenced by immunoSEQ multiplex PCR; TCRdb stores in-frame clones only, minus some. The repertoire holds around 300,000 clones, with around 90% as singletons. The sequenced sample consisted of PBMCs or T cells enriched from blood (not recorded which). All receptors come from a young woman with acute COVID-19. Both conserved end residues are part of each CDR3. A D gene is named only where the DNA matches it firmly. Only part of the rows carry a size: once, few, many, or a class if the clone is expanded.

cdr3_aa: CASSQDKGLAYEQYF
cdr3_nt: TGTGCCAGCAGCCAAGATAAAGGACTCGCCTACGAGCAGTACTTC
j_call: TRBJ2-7
d_call: NA
clone_size: NA
v_call: TRBV3-1/TRBV3-2

cdr3_aa: CASSLEDRGVYGYTF
cdr3_nt: TGTGCCAGCAGCTTAGAGGACAGGGGAGTCTATGGCTACACCTTC
j_call: TRBJ1-2
d_call: TRBD1
clone_size: NA
v_call: TRBV13

cdr3_aa: CASSKTGGSGANVLTF
cdr3_nt: TGTGCCAGCAGCAAAACAGGGGGCTCTGGGGCCAACGTCCTGACTTTC
j_call: TRBJ2-6
d_call: NA
clone_size: once
v_call: TRBV21-1

cdr3_aa: CASSTRGRDWNTEAFF
cdr3_nt: TGTGCCAGCAGCACCCGAGGCAGGGACTGGAACACTGAAGCTTTCTTT
j_call: TRBJ1-1
d_call: NA
clone_size: NA
v_call: TRBV5-6

cdr3_aa: CASSLLTGSNEKLFF
cdr3_nt: TGTGCCAGCAGCTTACTGACAGGGTCTAATGAAAAACTGTTTTTT
j_call: TRBJ1-4
d_call: TRBD1
clone_size: once
v_call: TRBV7-9

cdr3_aa: CASSQDRAGAFF
cdr3_nt: TGTGCCAGCAGCCAAGACAGGGCAGGAGCTTTCTTT
j_call: TRBJ1-1
d_call: NA
clone_size: NA
v_call: TRBV4-2

cdr3_aa: CASRRQPGQGVYEQYF
cdr3_nt: TGTGCCAGCAGACGACAGCCGGGACAGGGGGTTTACGAGCAGTACTTC
j_call: TRBJ2-7
d_call: TRBD1
clone_size: NA
v_call: TRBV5-5

cdr3_aa: CASSTTSGSVGELFF
cdr3_nt: TGTGCCAGCAGTACGACTAGCGGGAGTGTCGGGGAGCTGTTTTTT
j_call: TRBJ2-2
d_call: TRBD2
clone_size: NA
v_call: TRBV6-5

cdr3_aa: CASSQEFRSGPLWEQYF
cdr3_nt: TGTGCCAGCAGCCAAGAATTCAGAAGTGGCCCACTATGGGAGCAGTACTTC
j_call: TRBJ2-7
d_call: NA
clone_size: NA
v_call: TRBV3-1/TRBV3-2

cdr3_aa: CASGPIRDEAFF
cdr3_nt: TGTGCCTCTGGCCCAATCAGGGATGAAGCTTTCTTT
j_call: TRBJ1-1
d_call: NA
clone_size: NA
v_call: TRBV11-1

cdr3_aa: CATSDSLLAPQETQYF
cdr3_nt: TGTGCCACCAGTGATTCGTTACTAGCGCCCCAAGAGACCCAGTACTTC
j_call: TRBJ2-5
d_call: TRBD2
clone_size: once
v_call: TRBV24-1

cdr3_aa: CASSPPGLARDEQFF
cdr3_nt: TGTGCCAGCAGTCCTCCGGGACTAGCGCGGGATGAGCAGTTCTTC
j_call: TRBJ2-1
d_call: TRBD2
clone_size: few
v_call: TRBV6-5

cdr3_aa: CASSSIRGYPVTEAFF
cdr3_nt: TGTGCCAGCAGTTCGATCAGGGGCTACCCGGTCACTGAAGCTTTCTTT
j_call: TRBJ1-1
d_call: NA
clone_size: once
v_call: TRBV6-5

cdr3_aa: CASSGAGIFYGYTF
cdr3_nt: TGTGCCAGCAGTGGGGCAGGGATTTTCTATGGCTACACCTTC
j_call: TRBJ1-2
d_call: NA
clone_size: NA
v_call: TRBV2

cdr3_aa: CASSQYRDQETQYF
cdr3_nt: TGCGCCAGCAGCCAATACAGGGACCAAGAGACCCAGTACTTC
j_call: TRBJ2-5
d_call: NA
clone_size: NA
v_call: TRBV4-1

cdr3_aa: CASSFSLLGSDSDGQPQHF
cdr3_nt: TGTGCCAGCAGTTTCTCTCTTTTAGGGTCGGACAGTGATGGTCAGCCCCAGCATTTT
j_call: TRBJ1-5
d_call: NA
clone_size: NA
v_call: TRBV28

cdr3_aa: CASSDQGPNTEAFF
cdr3_nt: TGTGCCAGCAGTGATCAGGGTCCGAACACTGAAGCTTTCTTT
j_call: TRBJ1-1
d_call: NA
clone_size: NA
v_call: TRBV2

cdr3_aa: CASSTQNTGELFF
cdr3_nt: TGTGCCAGTAGTACACAGAACACCGGGGAGCTGTTTTTT
j_call: TRBJ2-2
d_call: NA
clone_size: NA
v_call: TRBV19

cdr3_aa: CAINRGSSGSSPYNEQFF
cdr3_nt: TGTGCCATCAACCGCGGTAGTAGCGGGAGCTCCCCTTACAATGAGCAGTTCTTC
j_call: TRBJ2-1
d_call: TRBD2
clone_size: NA
v_call: TRBV10-3

cdr3_aa: CASSFWEAPGRPNYGYTF
cdr3_nt: TGCGCCAGCAGCTTCTGGGAAGCCCCAGGGCGACCTAACTATGGCTACACCTTC
j_call: TRBJ1-2
d_call: NA
clone_size: NA
v_call: TRBV5-1

cdr3_aa: CASSPSGLTGELFF
cdr3_nt: TGTGCCAGCAGTCCTAGCGGGCTGACGGGGGAGCTGTTTTTT
j_call: TRBJ2-2
d_call: TRBD2
clone_size: NA
v_call: TRBV6-5

cdr3_aa: CASSLPQGDLGTEAFF
cdr3_nt: TGTGCCAGCAGTTTGCCTCAGGGGGATCTAGGCACTGAAGCTTTCTTT
j_call: TRBJ1-1
d_call: TRBD1
clone_size: NA
v_call: TRBV28

cdr3_aa: CAGRQGAAEQYF
cdr3_nt: TGTGCCGGACGACAGGGGGCCGCTGAGCAGTACTTC
j_call: TRBJ2-7
d_call: TRBD1
clone_size: NA
v_call: TRBV2

cdr3_aa: CASSGRVFGNTIYF
cdr3_nt: TGTGCCAGCAGTGGCAGGGTTTTTGGAAACACCATATATTTT
j_call: TRBJ1-3
d_call: NA
clone_size: NA
v_call: TRBV28

cdr3_aa: CATSRVYGSGGQAGELFF
cdr3_nt: TGTGCCACCAGCAGAGTGTATGGGTCAGGGGGCCAGGCCGGGGAGCTGTTTTTT
j_call: TRBJ2-2
d_call: TRBD1
clone_size: NA
v_call: TRBV15

cdr3_aa: CASSYSPSSFSSYNEQFF
cdr3_nt: TGTGCCAGCAGCTACAGTCCATCATCGTTTAGCTCCTACAATGAGCAGTTCTTC
j_call: TRBJ2-1
d_call: NA
clone_size: NA
v_call: TRBV5-6

cdr3_aa: CSVPRGGSNQPQHF
cdr3_nt: TGCAGCGTTCCAAGGGGTGGCTCCAATCAGCCCCAGCATTTT
j_call: TRBJ1-5
d_call: NA
clone_size: NA
v_call: TRBV29-1

cdr3_aa: CASSSGESGGPNQPQHF
cdr3_nt: TGTGCCAGCAGCTCTGGAGAATCAGGGGGACCCAATCAGCCCCAGCATTTT
j_call: TRBJ1-5
d_call: TRBD1
clone_size: NA
v_call: TRBV5-8

cdr3_aa: CASWGSGRRHFSYEQYF
cdr3_nt: TGTGCCAGCTGGGGGAGCGGGAGGCGCCATTTCTCCTACGAGCAGTACTTC
j_call: TRBJ2-7
d_call: TRBD2
clone_size: NA
v_call: TRBV28

cdr3_aa: CASSYRQGLEKLFF
cdr3_nt: TGTGCCAGCAGTTATCGACAGGGGCTTGAAAAACTGTTTTTT
j_call: TRBJ1-4
d_call: TRBD1
clone_size: NA
v_call: TRBV28

cdr3_aa: CASSRTGFAGYTF
cdr3_nt: TGTGCCAGCAGCCGGACAGGTTTCGCTGGCTACACCTTC
j_call: TRBJ1-2
d_call: TRBD1
clone_size: NA
v_call: TRBV11-1

cdr3_aa: CASSFSGQGYGYTF
cdr3_nt: TGTGCCAGCAGTTTCTCGGGACAGGGATATGGCTACACCTTC
j_call: TRBJ1-2
d_call: TRBD1
clone_size: once
v_call: TRBV28

cdr3_aa: CASSLYGAGTNSHSEQFF
cdr3_nt: TGTGCCAGCAGCTTGTACGGCGCCGGGACTAACTCTCACAGTGAGCAGTTCTTC
j_call: TRBJ2-1
d_call: TRBD2
clone_size: NA
v_call: TRBV11-2

cdr3_aa: CASSLASVNTEAFF
cdr3_nt: TGTGCCAGCAGCTTAGCATCCGTGAACACTGAAGCTTTCTTT
j_call: TRBJ1-1
d_call: NA
clone_size: once
v_call: TRBV7-9

cdr3_aa: CASSPAGLTAHEQFF
cdr3_nt: TGTGCCAGCAGCCCCGCTGGACTCACGGCCCATGAGCAGTTCTTC
j_call: TRBJ2-1
d_call: NA
clone_size: NA
v_call: TRBV7-9

cdr3_aa: CASSLTSGMFTEQFF
cdr3_nt: TGTGCCAGCAGCTTGACTAGCGGGATGTTTACTGAGCAGTTCTTC
j_call: TRBJ2-1
d_call: TRBD2
clone_size: NA
v_call: TRBV5-5

cdr3_aa: CASSYSGGAGYGYTF
cdr3_nt: TGTGCCAGCAGTTACTCGGGGGGGGCAGGCTATGGCTACACCTTC
j_call: TRBJ1-2
d_call: NA
clone_size: NA
v_call: TRBV6-5

cdr3_aa: CASSLWRGGLADTKDFYNEQFF
cdr3_nt: TGTGCCAGCAGTTTATGGCGGGGAGGACTAGCGGACACTAAGGATTTCTACAATGAGCAGTTCTTC
j_call: TRBJ2-1
d_call: TRBD2
clone_size: NA
v_call: TRBV28

cdr3_aa: CAWGRTGNEKLFF
cdr3_nt: TGTGCCTGGGGAAGGACAGGGAATGAAAAACTGTTTTTT
j_call: TRBJ1-4
d_call: TRBD1
clone_size: NA
v_call: TRBV30

cdr3_aa: CASSLLSGRAGETQYF
cdr3_nt: TGTGCCAGCTCCCTACTTAGCGGGAGGGCCGGAGAGACCCAGTACTTC
j_call: TRBJ2-5
d_call: TRBD2
clone_size: NA
v_call: TRBV18

cdr3_aa: CASSFLTEAFF
cdr3_nt: TGTGCCAGCAGTTTTTTGACGGAGGCTTTCTTT
j_call: TRBJ1-1
d_call: NA
clone_size: once
v_call: TRBV6-5

cdr3_aa: CASQVAGGADTQYF
cdr3_nt: TGCGCCAGCCAAGTAGCGGGAGGTGCAGATACGCAGTATTTT
j_call: TRBJ2-3
d_call: TRBD2
clone_size: NA
v_call: TRBV5-1

cdr3_aa: CASSLQGTDYGYTF
cdr3_nt: TGCGCCAGCAGCTTGCAGGGCACGGACTATGGCTACACCTTC
j_call: TRBJ1-2
d_call: NA
clone_size: NA
v_call: TRBV5-1

cdr3_aa: CASSSRTSATTYEQYF
cdr3_nt: TGTGCCAGCAGCTCTCGGACTAGCGCTACAACCTACGAGCAGTACTTC
j_call: TRBJ2-7
d_call: TRBD2
clone_size: NA
v_call: TRBV9

cdr3_aa: CASSSTGSGSYEQYF
cdr3_nt: TGTGCCAGCTCATCTACAGGGTCTGGCTCCTACGAGCAGTACTTC
j_call: TRBJ2-7
d_call: NA
clone_size: NA
v_call: TRBV18

cdr3_aa: CASSRGSDEQYF
cdr3_nt: TGTGCCAGCAGCCGAGGGTCGGACGAGCAGTACTTC
j_call: TRBJ2-7
d_call: NA
clone_size: NA
v_call: TRBV7-2

cdr3_aa: CASSERSGSPHEQFF
cdr3_nt: TGTGCCAGCAGTGAACGCAGTGGTTCCCCCCATGAGCAGTTCTTC
j_call: TRBJ2-1
d_call: NA
clone_size: NA
v_call: TRBV2